This T cell receptor (beta chain) was sequenced for a study of blood T cell repertoires in COVID-19. Looking at the study overall: Italy, Spain and the United States were the sources of the convalescent and acute COVID-19 samples. PBMCs, B-cell-depleted T cells, or T cells were the source of the cDNA or gDNA that made up the material.

In the authors' workflow: Estimated nucleated cell counts came from reference gene primer amplification. TCRdb's table, derived via immunoSEQ multiplex PCR, lists solely in-frame clones and lacks some. V and J calls and clone size are those listed in that table; D and trimming were worked out from the DNA. The sample holds over 100,000 clones, roughly 89% seen once. The germline V gene encodes CDR1 MDHEN and CDR2 SYDVKM. With V trimmed by 5 bases and J by 2 bases, 6 bases remained unmatched. The CDR3 spans 15 residues. This clonotype was sampled from a human donor with acute or convalescent COVID-19. The donor label of this sample is uncertain. The V and J genes are TRBV28 and TRBJ1-3, with TRBD1 identical over 7 bases. The sequenced sample consisted of peripheral blood. The CDR3, as DNA: TGTGCCAGCAGTATATTACAGGGGACTGGAAACACCATATATTTT. Translation: CASSILQGTGNTIYF.